Listed below are T cell receptor beta chains from one sample, sequenced in a study of T cell changes during pregnancy in multiple sclerosis. Using immunoSEQ multiplex PCR, the repertoire was profiled, and TCRdb retains in-frame clones only, with some absent. Altogether around 60,000 clones are present, about 94% being singletons, with the ten largest covering 0.36%. This sample comprised CD4+ T cells from peripheral blood mononuclear cells, obtained before pregnancy. Receptor source: a female donor with multiple sclerosis, enrolled in a pregnancy study. CDR3s include the opening cysteine and the closing phenylalanine or tryptophan. A D gene is named only where the DNA matches it firmly. Some rows have no size entry. The others give once, few or many, or a class for an expanded clone.

J: TRBJ2-1
size: once
V: TRBV28
length: 14
D: TRBD2
DNA: TGTGCCAGCAGTCTCGGACTAGCTGGGAATGAGCAGTTCTTC
CDR3: CASSLGLAGNEQFF

J: TRBJ1-5
size: NA
V: TRBV4-2
length: 16
D: TRBD1
DNA: TGTGCCAGCAGCCGAGTTGACAGGGCTGGGGATCAGCCCCAGCATTTT
CDR3: CASSRVDRAGDQPQHF

J: TRBJ2-5
size: NA
V: TRBV28
length: 16
D: TRBD2
DNA: TGTGCCAGCAGTTTAATGGTAGCGGGAGCTAAAGAGACCCAGTACTTC
CDR3: CASSLMVAGAKETQYF

J: TRBJ2-1
size: NA
V: TRBV18
length: 14
D: TRBD1
DNA: TGTGCCAGCTCACCGGGACAGGCTTTAGGTGAGCAGTTCTTC
CDR3: CASSPGQALGEQFF

J: TRBJ2-1
size: NA
V: TRBV25-1
length: 16
D: NA
DNA: TGTGCCAGCAGTGAATTGCGGGATAACTCCTACAATGAGCAGTTCTTC
CDR3: CASSELRDNSYNEQFF

J: TRBJ2-2
size: NA
V: TRBV30
length: 18
D: TRBD1
DNA: TGTGCCTGGAGGGATAGCCGGGACAGGGTGTCGAGGACCGGGGAGCTGTTTTTT
CDR3: CAWRDSRDRVSRTGELFF

J: TRBJ1-1
size: NA
V: TRBV7-9
length: 14
D: NA
DNA: TGTGCCAGCAGCTTAACCGTAGTGAACACTGAAGCTTTCTTT
CDR3: CASSLTVVNTEAFF

J: TRBJ2-1
size: NA
V: TRBV25-1
length: 13
D: NA
DNA: TGTGCCAGCAGTGAAACGCGCGGGACGAAGCAGTTCTTC
CDR3: CASSETRGTKQFF

J: TRBJ2-7
size: NA
V: TRBV29-1
length: 14
D: NA
DNA: TGCAGCGTGGGTGACAGGTTAGGAACCTACGAGCAGTACTTC
CDR3: CSVGDRLGTYEQYF

J: TRBJ2-3
size: NA
V: TRBV18
length: 16
D: NA
DNA: TGTGCCAGCTCACCAAGAGGAGCGACTAGCACAGATACGCAGTATTTT
CDR3: CASSPRGATSTDTQYF

J: TRBJ2-1
size: NA
V: TRBV27
length: 16
D: NA
DNA: TGTGCCAGCAGTTCAGGGGCCCTGAGCTCCTACAATGAGCAGTTCTTC
CDR3: CASSSGALSSYNEQFF

J: TRBJ2-5
size: NA
V: TRBV6-6
length: 15
D: TRBD2
DNA: TGTGCCAGCAGTGCCACTAGCGGGAGTGGGGAGACCCAGTACTTC
CDR3: CASSATSGSGETQYF

J: TRBJ2-1
size: NA
V: TRBV6-5
length: 14
D: TRBD2
DNA: TGTGCCAGCAGTACTAGCGGGAGGCGGAATGAGCAGTTCTTC
CDR3: CASSTSGRRNEQFF

J: TRBJ2-5
size: NA
V: TRBV7-9
length: 15
D: TRBD2
DNA: TGTGCCAGCAGCTCACGGGGGGGTCTCGGGGAGACCCAGTACTTC
CDR3: CASSSRGGLGETQYF

J: TRBJ1-1
size: NA
V: TRBV30
length: 13
D: TRBD1
DNA: TGTGCCTGGAGTAAGGACAGGGACTCTGAAGCTTTCTTT
CDR3: CAWSKDRDSEAFF

J: TRBJ2-7
size: NA
V: TRBV28
length: 16
D: TRBD2
DNA: TGTGCCAGCAGTTCGCCAACTAGCGGGAGTAGCTACGAGCAGTACTTC
CDR3: CASSSPTSGSSYEQYF

J: TRBJ2-2
size: NA
V: TRBV10-3
length: 14
D: NA
DNA: TGTGCCATCAGGAGGGAGCGGGACACCGGGGAGCTGTTTTTT
CDR3: CAIRRERDTGELFF

J: TRBJ1-1
size: NA
V: TRBV7-6
length: 14
D: NA
DNA: TGTGCCAGCAGCTTAGCACCGTCCGGGACTGAAGCTTTCTTT
CDR3: CASSLAPSGTEAFF

J: TRBJ2-3
size: NA
V: TRBV18
length: 16
D: TRBD2
DNA: TGTGCCAGCTCCCCCAATCTAGCGGTGAGCACAGATACGCAGTATTTT
CDR3: CASSPNLAVSTDTQYF

J: TRBJ2-1
size: NA
V: TRBV11-1
length: 15
D: TRBD2
DNA: TGTGCCAGCAGCAAACTAGCGGGCGGCGTGGGGGAGCAGTTCTTC
CDR3: CASSKLAGGVGEQFF

J: TRBJ2-7
size: NA
V: TRBV29-1
length: 14
D: TRBD1
DNA: TGCAGCGTAGCCGGGACAGGGCTGTACTACGAGCAGTACTTC
CDR3: CSVAGTGLYYEQYF

J: TRBJ2-2
size: NA
V: TRBV13
length: 12
D: TRBD1
DNA: TGTGCCAGCAGACAGGGGGTCGGGGAGCTGTTTTTT
CDR3: CASRQGVGELFF

J: TRBJ2-2
size: NA
V: TRBV11-2
length: 14
D: TRBD1
DNA: TGTGCCAGCAGCTTACAACAGGGGTCCGGGGAGCTGTTTTTT
CDR3: CASSLQQGSGELFF

J: TRBJ1-2
size: NA
V: TRBV5-4
length: 13
D: NA
DNA: TGTGCCAGCAGTCGGTCCTCACTATATGGCTACACCTTC
CDR3: CASSRSSLYGYTF

J: TRBJ1-2
size: NA
V: TRBV6-4
length: 16
D: TRBD1
DNA: TGTGCCAGCAGTGAGACGACCGGGACAGGGCCCTATGGCTACACCTTC
CDR3: CASSETTGTGPYGYTF

J: TRBJ1-1
size: few
V: TRBV29-1
length: 13
D: TRBD1
DNA: TGCAGAGAGGACGGGACAGGAAACCCTGAAGCTTTCTTT
CDR3: CREDGTGNPEAFF

J: TRBJ2-1
size: NA
V: TRBV7-2
length: 15
D: NA
DNA: TGTGCCAGCAGCCCAACCGAGGATAGGGGGAATGAGCAGTTCTTC
CDR3: CASSPTEDRGNEQFF

J: TRBJ2-2
size: NA
V: TRBV4-2
length: 17
D: TRBD2
DNA: TGTGCCAGCACCTCCGGACTAGCGGGAGCAAACACCGGGGAGCTGTTTTTT
CDR3: CASTSGLAGANTGELFF

J: TRBJ2-5
size: NA
V: TRBV5-1
length: 15
D: TRBD2
DNA: TGCGCCAGCAGCTTGGCCGCGGGAGGGGGCGAGACCCAGTACTTC
CDR3: CASSLAAGGGETQYF

J: TRBJ1-5
size: NA
V: TRBV28
length: 14
D: TRBD1
DNA: TGTGCCAGCAGTCTAGGCAGGGGGCTGGAGCCCCAGCATTTT
CDR3: CASSLGRGLEPQHF

J: TRBJ1-1
size: few
V: TRBV5-1
length: 13
D: NA
DNA: TGCGCCAGTAAGGGGGAAGTAGGTACTGAAGCTTTCTTT
CDR3: CASKGEVGTEAFF

J: TRBJ2-1
size: NA
V: TRBV4-2
length: 15
D: TRBD2
DNA: TGTGCCAGCAGCACCCGGACTAGCGGGCTCAATGAGCAGTTCTTC
CDR3: CASSTRTSGLNEQFF

J: TRBJ1-5
size: NA
V: TRBV19
length: 15
D: NA
DNA: TGTGCCAGTAGTATCGATGCCGGGGGCAATCAGCCCCAGCATTTT
CDR3: CASSIDAGGNQPQHF

J: TRBJ2-7
size: NA
V: TRBV29-1
length: 14
D: NA
DNA: TGCAGCGTTGAGGGAAGCGGAGGGAACTACGAGCAGTACTTC
CDR3: CSVEGSGGNYEQYF

J: TRBJ2-7
size: NA
V: TRBV18
length: 14
D: TRBD1
DNA: TGTGCCAGCTCACCAACAGGGGCGACCTACGAGCAGTACTTC
CDR3: CASSPTGATYEQYF

J: TRBJ2-5
size: NA
V: TRBV7-8
length: 15
D: NA
DNA: TGTGCCAGCAGCTTAGCCCGGGGTCGGGAAGAGACCCAGTACTTC
CDR3: CASSLARGREETQYF

J: TRBJ1-1
size: NA
V: TRBV7-9
length: 14
D: NA
DNA: TGTGCCAGCAGACCAGGGAAGTTGGACACTGAAGCTTTCTTT
CDR3: CASRPGKLDTEAFF

J: TRBJ1-1
size: NA
V: TRBV7-6
length: 13
D: NA
DNA: TGTGCCAGCAGCTTAAAAAGCGGTGATGAAGCTTTCTTT
CDR3: CASSLKSGDEAFF

J: TRBJ1-1
size: NA
V: TRBV2
length: 16
D: TRBD1
DNA: TGTGCCAGCAGCCGGACAGGGCGCCCTCCTGGCACTGAAGCTTTCTTT
CDR3: CASSRTGRPPGTEAFF

J: TRBJ2-7
size: NA
V: TRBV29-1
length: 13
D: TRBD2
DNA: TGCAGCGTTTCCGGGAGGGGGGGCTACGAGCAGTACTTC
CDR3: CSVSGRGGYEQYF

J: TRBJ2-1
size: once
V: TRBV7-9
length: 13
D: NA
DNA: TGTGCCAGCAGCATAGAGAGCGGCAATGAGCAGTTCTTC
CDR3: CASSIESGNEQFF

J: TRBJ2-2
size: once
V: TRBV5-1
length: 14
D: TRBD2
DNA: TGCGCCAGCAGGGCTAGCGGAGACACCGGGGAGCTGTTTTTT
CDR3: CASRASGDTGELFF

J: TRBJ2-4
size: NA
V: TRBV5-6
length: 17
D: TRBD1
DNA: TGTGCCAGCAGCTTGGAAGGGACAGGGCTAGCCAAAAACATTCAGTACTTC
CDR3: CASSLEGTGLAKNIQYF

J: TRBJ1-2
size: NA
V: TRBV7-2
length: 12
D: NA
DNA: TGTGCCAGCAGCTTAACAGGGCTCGGCTACACCTTC
CDR3: CASSLTGLGYTF

J: TRBJ2-3
size: NA
V: TRBV9
length: 15
D: TRBD1
DNA: TGTGCCAGCAGCGTAACAGGGGGTTTTACAGATACGCAGTATTTT
CDR3: CASSVTGGFTDTQYF

J: TRBJ2-5
size: NA
V: TRBV7-9
length: 15
D: NA
DNA: TGTGCCAGCAGCGCCACCTCGGCGGGGAAAGAGACCCAGTACTTC
CDR3: CASSATSAGKETQYF

J: TRBJ2-1
size: once
V: TRBV5-4
length: 16
D: TRBD2
DNA: TGTGCCAGCAGCCCCGAACTAGCGGGCCAAGACAATGAGCAGTTCTTC
CDR3: CASSPELAGQDNEQFF

J: TRBJ2-7
size: NA
V: TRBV7-2
length: 14
D: TRBD1
DNA: TGTGCCAGCAGCTCCCCGGACAGGTTCGGCGAGCAGTACTTC
CDR3: CASSSPDRFGEQYF

J: TRBJ2-5
size: NA
V: TRBV19
length: 15
D: NA
DNA: TGTGCCAGTGGTGGACAGGGCGGGGGCCAAGAGACCCAGTACTTC
CDR3: CASGGQGGGQETQYF

J: TRBJ2-1
size: NA
V: TRBV6-6
length: 14
D: TRBD2
DNA: TGTGCCAGCGAAGCGCTAGCGGGAGGAGAAGAGCAGTTCTTC
CDR3: CASEALAGGEEQFF

J: TRBJ2-1
size: NA
V: TRBV11-2
length: 15
D: TRBD2
DNA: TGTGCCAGCAGCTTAGCTTTTAGCGGGAGAACTGAGCAGTTCTTC
CDR3: CASSLAFSGRTEQFF

J: TRBJ2-1
size: NA
V: TRBV15
length: 17
D: TRBD2
DNA: TGTGCCACCAGCAGAGATCTTGGCGGGAGGGGCCGCAACGAGCAGTTCTTC
CDR3: CATSRDLGGRGRNEQFF

J: TRBJ2-5
size: once
V: TRBV18
length: 16
D: TRBD1
DNA: TGTGCCAGCTCGTTCTTGGGACAGGGGGCAAGAGAGACCCAGTACTTC
CDR3: CASSFLGQGARETQYF

J: TRBJ2-3
size: NA
V: TRBV2
length: 14
D: NA
DNA: TGTGCCAGCAATGATGGCGGGACCACAGATACGCAGTATTTT
CDR3: CASNDGGTTDTQYF

J: TRBJ2-1
size: NA
V: TRBV4-3
length: 16
D: TRBD2
DNA: TGCGCCAGCAGCCAAGATGACAGCGGGAGATTCATTGAGCAGTTCTTC
CDR3: CASSQDDSGRFIEQFF